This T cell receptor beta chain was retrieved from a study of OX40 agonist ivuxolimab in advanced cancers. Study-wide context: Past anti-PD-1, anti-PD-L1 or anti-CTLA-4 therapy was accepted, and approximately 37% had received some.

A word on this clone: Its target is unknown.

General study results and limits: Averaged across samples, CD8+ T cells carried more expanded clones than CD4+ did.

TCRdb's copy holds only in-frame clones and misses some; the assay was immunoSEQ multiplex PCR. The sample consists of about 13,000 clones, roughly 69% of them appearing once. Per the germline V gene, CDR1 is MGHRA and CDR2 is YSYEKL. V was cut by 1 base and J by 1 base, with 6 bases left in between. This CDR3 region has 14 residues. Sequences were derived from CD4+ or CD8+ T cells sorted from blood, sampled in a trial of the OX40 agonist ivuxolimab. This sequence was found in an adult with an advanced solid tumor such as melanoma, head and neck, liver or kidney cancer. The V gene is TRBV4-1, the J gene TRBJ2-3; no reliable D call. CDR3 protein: CASSQGAGTDTQYF. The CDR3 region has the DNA TGCGCCAGCAGCCAAGGGGCGGGCACAGATACGCAGTATTTT.